These T cell receptor beta chains were read from a single sample in a study of control samples from healthy donors and cancer patients. Clones were sequenced by immunoSEQ multiplex PCR, and TCRdb holds only the in-frame ones, with some missing. The sample has about 52,000 clones; 85% to 95% are singletons. The source material was blood. The receptor set was obtained from a young man in good health. CDR3s include the opening cysteine and the closing phenylalanine or tryptophan. The D gene is left open where the match is weak. Rows give clone size only sometimes, using once, few, many, or a class for an expanded clone.

abundance,v_gene,j_gene,d_gene,CDR3aa,CDR3nt
-,TRBV7-9,TRBJ2-7,-,CASSSPDGEREQYF,TGTGCCAGCAGCTCTCCTGACGGGGAGAGGGAGCAGTACTTC
-,TRBV19,TRBJ1-5,TRBD1,CASSTTGTGINQPQHF,TGTGCCAGTAGCACTACCGGGACAGGGATAAATCAGCCCCAGCATTTT
-,TRBV30,TRBJ1-1,-,CAWSPSGRIYTEAFF,TGTGCCTGGAGTCCCTCTGGACGTATCTACACTGAAGCTTTCTTT
-,TRBV28,TRBJ2-1,-,CASSSGSSYNEQFF,TGTGCCAGCAGTTCGGGTAGCTCCTACAATGAGCAGTTCTTC
-,TRBV10-1,TRBJ1-2,-,CASSMDGANYGYTF,TGCGCCAGCAGCATGGACGGAGCTAACTATGGCTACACCTTC
-,TRBV9,TRBJ2-3,TRBD2,CASSVEASGTSTDTQYF,TGTGCCAGCAGCGTAGAGGCTAGCGGGACTAGCACAGATACGCAGTATTTT
-,TRBV5-6,TRBJ1-3,-,CASSSGTTWNTIYF,TGTGCCAGCAGTTCCGGGACGACGTGGAACACCATATATTTT
-,TRBV5-1,TRBJ1-4,TRBD1,CASSLVTGGNEKLFF,TGCGCCAGCAGCTTGGTAACAGGGGGAAATGAAAAACTGTTTTTT
-,TRBV4-1,TRBJ2-7,TRBD1,CASSQRTGGSYEQYF,TGCGCCAGCAGCCAAAGGACAGGGGGCTCCTACGAGCAGTACTTC
-,TRBV6-4,TRBJ2-1,TRBD2,CASSDLSSGDYNEQFF,TGTGCCAGCAGTGACTTATCTAGCGGGGATTACAATGAGCAGTTCTTC
-,TRBV6-2/TRBV6-3,TRBJ1-5,TRBD1,CASSYRVGRGPRQPQHF,TGTGCCAGCAGTTACCGGGTTGGGAGGGGGCCCAGGCAGCCCCAGCATTTT
-,TRBV7-3,TRBJ2-1,TRBD2,CASSLLGGSGNEQFF,TGTGCCAGCAGCTTACTGGGCGGGAGCGGCAATGAGCAGTTCTTC
-,TRBV5-4,TRBJ1-3,TRBD1,CASSTGTGGNTIYF,TGTGCCAGCAGCACCGGGACAGGAGGAAACACCATATATTTT
-,TRBV5-4,TRBJ1-1,TRBD1,CASSLGGQGLNTEAFF,TGTGCCAGCAGCTTGGGTGGACAGGGGCTGAACACTGAAGCTTTCTTT
-,TRBV27,TRBJ1-5,TRBD1,CASSLAGTGNQPQHF,TGTGCCAGCAGTTTGGCCGGGACAGGGAACCAGCCCCAGCATTTT
-,TRBV4-3,TRBJ2-1,TRBD2,CASSQTSTSGNYNEQFF,TGCGCCAGCAGCCAAACGAGCACTAGCGGAAACTACAATGAGCAGTTCTTC
-,TRBV2,TRBJ1-1,-,CASRADGDWHTEAFF,TGTGCCAGCAGAGCCGACGGTGACTGGCACACTGAAGCTTTCTTT
-,TRBV7-9,TRBJ1-1,-,CASSPRKGRRTEAFF,TGTGCCAGCAGCCCTAGGAAGGGACGGAGGACTGAAGCTTTCTTT
-,TRBV19,TRBJ1-1,-,CASSSTRVAFF,TGTGCCAGTAGCTCGACCAGGGTGGCTTTCTTT
-,TRBV2,TRBJ2-7,TRBD2,CASIGGRVYEQYF,TGTGCCAGCATCGGCGGGAGGGTCTACGAGCAGTACTTC
-,TRBV19,TRBJ2-1,TRBD1,CASSWGQGYNEQFF,TGTGCCAGTAGTTGGGGACAGGGCTACAATGAGCAGTTCTTC
-,TRBV11-2,TRBJ2-5,-,CASSPVGVPAGTQYF,TGTGCCAGCAGCCCAGTGGGGGTCCCGGCAGGGACCCAGTACTTC
-,TRBV19,TRBJ1-5,TRBD1,CASSIDLDRASNQPQHF,TGTGCCAGTAGTATAGACTTAGACAGGGCTAGCAATCAGCCCCAGCATTTT
-,TRBV7-3,TRBJ2-6,-,CASSLGGAGANVLTF,TGTGCCAGCAGCTTAGGGGGAGCTGGGGCCAACGTCCTGACTTTC
-,TRBV19,TRBJ1-2,TRBD1,CASSIGTGYGYTF,TGTGCCAGTAGTATTGGGACAGGCTATGGCTACACCTTC
-,TRBV11-2,TRBJ2-1,-,CASSFLTSYNEQFF,TGTGCCAGCAGCTTTTTGACGTCCTACAATGAGCAGTTCTTC
-,TRBV16,TRBJ1-2,-,CASSQRGHAPYGYTF,TGTGCCAGCAGCCAAAGGGGACATGCTCCTTATGGCTACACCTTC
-,TRBV19,TRBJ2-7,TRBD2,CASSSSGGYNYEQYF,TGTGCCAGTAGCTCCTCGGGGGGGTATAACTACGAGCAGTACTTC
-,TRBV28,TRBJ2-5,TRBD2,CASRGTSGRRGGGQETQYF,TGTGCCAGCAGGGGGACTAGCGGGAGGAGAGGGGGCGGTCAAGAGACCCAGTACTTC
-,TRBV18,TRBJ1-1,TRBD1,CASSGQVNTEAFF,TGTGCCAGCTCGGGACAGGTGAACACTGAAGCTTTCTTT
-,TRBV4-1,TRBJ2-3,TRBD2,CASSQGTLAGGADTQYF,TGCGCCAGCAGCCAAGGAACCCTAGCGGGGGGGGCAGATACGCAGTATTTT
-,TRBV28,TRBJ2-7,TRBD1,CASNSQGARRSYEQYF,TGTGCCAGCAACTCACAGGGGGCGCGAAGGTCCTACGAGCAGTACTTC
few,TRBV28,TRBJ2-1,-,CASNNLAAGQFYNEQFF,TGTGCCAGCAACAATCTCGCGGCGGGACAGTTCTACAATGAGCAGTTCTTC
-,TRBV28,TRBJ1-6,-,CASSLWGSRDNSPLHF,TGTGCCAGCAGTTTATGGGGGTCCAGGGATAATTCACCCCTCCACTTT
once,TRBV29-1,TRBJ1-1,-,CSVDSGIREAFF,TGCAGCGTTGATTCAGGGATCCGTGAAGCTTTCTTT
-,TRBV2,TRBJ1-5,-,CASKSGTRNQPQHF,TGTGCCAGCAAATCGGGGACACGCAATCAGCCCCAGCATTTT
once,TRBV9,TRBJ2-1,TRBD2,CASSVETGGYNEQFF,TGTGCCAGCAGCGTAGAGACGGGAGGGTACAATGAGCAGTTCTTC
once,TRBV30,TRBJ1-3,-,CAWSDKAGGNTIYF,TGTGCCTGGAGCGACAAAGCGGGTGGAAACACCATATATTTT
-,TRBV28,TRBJ1-5,TRBD1,CAEGASNQPQHF,TGTGCAGAGGGGGCGAGCAATCAGCCCCAGCATTTT
-,TRBV6-2/TRBV6-3,TRBJ2-1,-,CASSYPPRRGGRNNEQFF,TGTGCCAGCAGTTACCCCCCTCGAAGGGGCGGAAGAAACAATGAGCAGTTCTTC
-,TRBV19,TRBJ2-2,-,CASSVSRGTGELFF,TGTGCCAGTAGTGTATCTCGGGGCACCGGGGAGCTGTTTTTT